These T cell receptor beta chains were read from a single sample in a study of OX40 agonist ivuxolimab in advanced cancers. Profiling relied on immunoSEQ multiplex PCR, and the TCRdb table lists in-frame clones only, not all of them. Here the sample spans 55,000 to 65,000 clones, around 84% being singletons. The sample consisted of CD4+ or CD8+ T cells sorted from blood, taken in a trial of the OX40 agonist ivuxolimab. The origin of the receptors is an adult with an advanced solid tumor such as melanoma, head and neck, liver or kidney cancer. CDR3s include the opening cysteine and the closing phenylalanine or tryptophan. Fields, in order: CDR3 length, V gene, CDR3 protein.

>16|TRBV27
CASSLDTRSASSEQFF
>18|TRBV12-2
CASRYTGTSGLPRDTQYF
>16|TRBV7-2
CASSDPFDISGNTIYF
>14|TRBV4-1
CASSQRGQGETQYF
>14|TRBV9
CASTLAGDTDTQYF
>14|TRBV6-1
CALSRGANDQPQHF
>12|TRBV4-1
CASSQLDEEQYF
>13|TRBV11-2
CASSRDIQETQYF
>13|TRBV6-1
CASTGVFGYEQYF
>14|TRBV19
CASSIDGDTGELFF
>15|TRBV11-2
CASSLAGVGTDTQYF
>17|TRBV11-1
CASSEGLAGGFTDTQYF
>16|TRBV2
CASKGRTVAEGETQYF
>15|TRBV4-1
CASSLSQAMNTEAFF
>15|TRBV19
CASSPRGSGANVLTF
>12|TRBV28
CASRGGPYGYTF
>13|TRBV2
CASSGDGHYEQYF
>15|TRBV27
CASSGDRGQGQPQHF
>15|TRBV28
CASRRLAGGTDTQYF
>15|TRBV15
CATSRLAGAKDTQYF
>15|TRBV5-6
CASSLGTGYGDGYTF
>12|TRBV12-2
CASRTKDTEAFF
>13|TRBV28
CASLRGVPYEQYF
>16|TRBV4-2
CASSQDGQGVGTEAFF
>15|TRBV11-2
CASSLLAGGPGELFF
>14|TRBV6-1
CASSCSTEYYEQYF
>16|TRBV11-3
CASSFRRVSRRQPQHF
>16|TRBV5-6
CASSLGTGLRSDTQYF
>14|TRBV2
CASSWDSTYNEQFF
>13|TRBV2
CASSTRPQETQYF
>15|TRBV15
CATSPQTGVNTEAFF
>13|TRBV28
CASSFLGGRVAFF
>19|TRBV4-1
CASSSSNFTSGRSQETQYF
>16|TRBV19
CASSIDHREGNSPLHF
>15|TRBV27
CASSLSWGPAYEQYF
>14|TRBV19
CASSREQGANEQFF
>16|TRBV28
CASRGPALIDIDTQYF